The rows below give T cell receptor beta chains drawn from one sample of a study of control samples from healthy donors and cancer patients. Clones were sequenced by immunoSEQ multiplex PCR, and TCRdb holds only the in-frame ones, with some missing. The sample shows 20,000 to 25,000 clones, less than 90% of them seen only once. Sample: PBMCs. The source of these receptors is a man in his fifties or sixties with colorectal cancer. Each CDR3 is given with its conserved first and last residue. D genes are given only for firm matches. Clone size appears in some rows only: once, few, many, or a class for an expanded clone.

J gene,V gene,clone size,D gene,CDR3 DNA,CDR3 protein
TRBJ1-2,TRBV12-3/TRBV12-4,.,.,TGTGCCAGCAGTTTCCTGGCCCTAGGTGGCTACACCTTC,CASSFLALGGYTF
TRBJ1-6,TRBV30,medium-sized,.,TGTGCCTGGGGGTACAAGGGCCTACGGGCGAATTCACCCCTCCACTTT,CAWGYKGLRANSPLHF
TRBJ1-1,TRBV6-6,.,TRBD1,TGTGCCAGCAGTCCTCGGACAGGTGGCACTGAAGCTTTCTTT,CASSPRTGGTEAFF
TRBJ1-2,TRBV19,.,.,TGTGCCAGTACAGAAAGAAGGTTCGATGGCTACACCTTC,CASTERRFDGYTF
TRBJ2-1,TRBV4-1,.,.,TGCGCCAGCAGCCAAGATTCGGGCAGGGAGAAGTTCTTC,CASSQDSGREKFF
TRBJ1-2,TRBV10-3,.,.,TGTGCCATCAGTGAGAAAGCAGCTAACTATGGCTACACCTTC,CAISEKAANYGYTF
TRBJ2-1,TRBV10-3,once,TRBD2,TGTGCCATCAGTGCCTCGGGGGGGGGCTCCTACAATGAGCAGTTCTTC,CAISASGGGSYNEQFF
TRBJ1-2,TRBV2,few,TRBD1,TGTGCCAGCAGTGAAGCGCCCGGACAGGGCTCAGGGGGCTACTATGGCTACACCTTC,CASSEAPGQGSGGYYGYTF
TRBJ1-6,TRBV29-1,.,.,TGCAGCGTTGCCAGGGCGGTCGATTCACCCCTCCACTTT,CSVARAVDSPLHF
TRBJ1-3,TRBV2,.,.,TGTGCCAGCAGTGGCGCAGCTGGAAACACCATATATTTT,CASSGAAGNTIYF
TRBJ1-1,TRBV20-1,.,.,TGCAGTGCCCTCATGCACACTGAAGCTTTCTTT,CSALMHTEAFF
TRBJ2-1,TRBV9,.,TRBD1,TGTGCCAGCAGCCCGGGGACAGGATCGGCTGAGCAGTTCTTC,CASSPGTGSAEQFF
TRBJ1-5,TRBV18,.,.,TGTGCCAGCTCGGACGGGGTCAATCAGCCCCAGCATTTT,CASSDGVNQPQHF
TRBJ2-3,TRBV30,once,.,TGTGCCTGGTCCGCCTCAGGAGATACGCAGTATTTT,CAWSASGDTQYF
TRBJ2-7,TRBV11-2,.,.,TGTGCCAGCAGCTCGGGCTACGAGCAGTACTTC,CASSSGYEQYF
TRBJ2-3,TRBV11-3,.,.,TGTGCCAGCAGCACGGGGGAAAGCACAGATACGCAGTATTTT,CASSTGESTDTQYF
TRBJ1-5,TRBV19,.,.,TGTGCCAGTAGTATTTACGACGGGGATCAGCCCCAGCATTTT,CASSIYDGDQPQHF
TRBJ2-4,TRBV3-1/TRBV3-2,.,TRBD1,TGTGCCAGCAGCCAGATGGGACAGGGAATTCAGTACTTC,CASSQMGQGIQYF
TRBJ1-4,TRBV5-4,.,.,TGTGCCAGCAGCCCAAACACAGGGAACAGAGGTGAAAAACTGTTTTTT,CASSPNTGNRGEKLFF
TRBJ1-6,TRBV2,.,TRBD1,TGTGCCAGCAGTGGGGGACAGTCTCTGAATTCACCCCTCCACTTT,CASSGGQSLNSPLHF
TRBJ2-2,TRBV10-3,few,.,TGTGCCATCAGTGATGAGGGGCGTGACACCGGGGAGCTGTTTTTT,CAISDEGRDTGELFF
TRBJ1-1,TRBV5-4,.,.,TGTGCCAGCAGCTATAGAAACGGGAACACTGAAGCTTTCTTT,CASSYRNGNTEAFF
TRBJ1-3,TRBV29-1,.,.,TGCAGCGTAGTGGCCGGGTCGAAAGAGGGGGCCATATATTTT,CSVVAGSKEGAIYF
TRBJ1-1,TRBV3-1/TRBV3-2,.,.,TGTGCCAGCAGCCAAGTCGGTTTGGAAGCTTTCTTT,CASSQVGLEAFF
TRBJ2-1,TRBV7-9,.,.,TGTGCCAGCAGCCCCGCGGACAATGAGCAGTTCTTC,CASSPADNEQFF
TRBJ1-5,TRBV6-5,.,.,TGTGCCAGCAGTCCTAGTCGACAGAATTATCAGCCCCAGCATTTT,CASSPSRQNYQPQHF
TRBJ1-1,TRBV4-1,.,.,TGCGCCAGCAGCCACCCCCGGGACTGGAACACTGAAGCTTTCTTT,CASSHPRDWNTEAFF
TRBJ2-3,TRBV6-1,once,.,TGTGCCAGCAGTACCTTACAGGGTGCGGATACGCAGTATTTT,CASSTLQGADTQYF
TRBJ2-5,TRBV28,.,.,TGTGCCAGCATCACAAGAGGGGGGTCGGGACCCGAGACCCAGTACTTC,CASITRGGSGPETQYF
TRBJ1-5,TRBV12-5,once,.,TGTGCTAGTGGTTCGAGCAGCAATCAGCCCCAGCATTTT,CASGSSSNQPQHF
TRBJ1-1,TRBV6-5,few,.,TGTGCCAGCACCCCACCCGGCAAGGCCACTGAAGCTTTCTTT,CASTPPGKATEAFF
TRBJ2-5,TRBV10-3,.,TRBD1,TGTGCCACACTGGGACAGGGGGCGAGAGAGACCCAGTACTTC,CATLGQGARETQYF
TRBJ2-1,TRBV19,.,TRBD1,TGTGCCAGTAGTGGGGTAAAAGGGACAGGGGCCTACAATGAGCAGTTCTTC,CASSGVKGTGAYNEQFF
TRBJ1-2,TRBV2,.,.,TGTGCCAGCACGTCGGGGTTAGGGGACCACTATGGCTACACCTTC,CASTSGLGDHYGYTF
TRBJ1-5,TRBV9,.,.,TGTGCCAGCAGCGTAGGGGAAGGGCGTCAGCCCCAGCATTTT,CASSVGEGRQPQHF
TRBJ2-5,TRBV19,.,.,TGTGCCAGTAGTTGGATACAGGGAACCCAGTACTTC,CASSWIQGTQYF
TRBJ1-1,TRBV7-9,.,.,TGTGCCAGCAGCTTGGGACAAATGAACACTGAAGCTTTCTTT,CASSLGQMNTEAFF
TRBJ2-2,TRBV4-3,.,TRBD2,TGCGCCAGCAGCCTCCGACTAGCGGGGGGGCGTGAGCTGTTTTTT,CASSLRLAGGRELFF
TRBJ1-2,TRBV5-1,once,.,TGCGCCAGCAGCCCGGACAGTCAATCCTATGGCTACACCTTC,CASSPDSQSYGYTF
TRBJ2-3,TRBV6-4,once,TRBD2,TGTGCCAGCAGTGAGCGGGGGGGCACAGATACGCAGTATTTT,CASSERGGTDTQYF
TRBJ1-3,TRBV5-1,.,.,TGCGCCAGCAGCTCACAGGGCTCTGGAAACACCATATATTTT,CASSSQGSGNTIYF
TRBJ2-1,TRBV5-4,.,.,TGTGCCAGCAGCTTGGATGGGTTCAGTCTCAATGAGCAGTTCTTC,CASSLDGFSLNEQFF
TRBJ1-1,TRBV6-5,.,.,TGTGCCAGCAGTTACTCTGGGGGAGGGTACACTGAAGCTTTCTTT,CASSYSGGGYTEAFF
TRBJ2-3,TRBV10-1,.,.,TGCGCCAGCAGTGACAGGGGGGGTAATCAAGATACGCAGTATTTT,CASSDRGGNQDTQYF
TRBJ1-4,TRBV4-3,.,TRBD1,TGCGCCAGCGCGCAGGGGGCTTTTAATGAAAAACTGTTTTTT,CASAQGAFNEKLFF
TRBJ1-1,TRBV7-9,.,.,TGTGCCAGCAGAGAACAGAACACTGAAGCTTTCTTT,CASREQNTEAFF
TRBJ1-1,TRBV19,.,TRBD1,TGTGCCAGTAGGAAGGACAGGCAGAACACTGAAGCTTTCTTT,CASRKDRQNTEAFF
TRBJ1-6,TRBV7-6,.,.,TGTGCCAGCTCACTAGGGGCCGTAAAAAATCGGCATTCACCCCTCCACTTT,CASSLGAVKNRHSPLHF
TRBJ1-5,TRBV2,.,.,TGTGCCAGCAGTGAGGGCCCAAATCAGCCCCAGCATTTT,CASSEGPNQPQHF
TRBJ2-2,TRBV7-9,.,.,TGTGCCAGCAGCCTGACAGGGAACACCGGGGAGCTGTTTTTT,CASSLTGNTGELFF
TRBJ1-4,TRBV6-5,.,.,TGTGCCAGCAGTTACTTTAAACCTACAACTAATGAAAAACTGTTTTTT,CASSYFKPTTNEKLFF
TRBJ1-1,TRBV3-1/TRBV3-2,.,.,TGTGCCAGCAGCCAAGATGTGGCAAGGCCTGAAGCTTTCTTT,CASSQDVARPEAFF
TRBJ2-2,TRBV6-4,few,.,TGTGCCAGCAGCGAACAAGGAGGGGCCGGGGAGCTGTTTTTT,CASSEQGGAGELFF
TRBJ1-1,TRBV19,.,.,TGTGCCAGTAGTATAGGGCAGGGAGGCACTGAAGCTTTCTTT,CASSIGQGGTEAFF
TRBJ2-1,TRBV2,.,.,TGTGCCAGCAGTCTAATTCCCATCGGGCAGGGACCTAACGAGCAGTTCTTC,CASSLIPIGQGPNEQFF
TRBJ1-3,TRBV10-3,once,TRBD1,TGTGCCATCGCCGGGACAGGGGGCGAGGTAAACACCATATATTTT,CAIAGTGGEVNTIYF
TRBJ2-7,TRBV6-1,.,.,TGTGCCAGCAGTGAAATTAGACTGGCGGAGCAGTACTTC,CASSEIRLAEQYF